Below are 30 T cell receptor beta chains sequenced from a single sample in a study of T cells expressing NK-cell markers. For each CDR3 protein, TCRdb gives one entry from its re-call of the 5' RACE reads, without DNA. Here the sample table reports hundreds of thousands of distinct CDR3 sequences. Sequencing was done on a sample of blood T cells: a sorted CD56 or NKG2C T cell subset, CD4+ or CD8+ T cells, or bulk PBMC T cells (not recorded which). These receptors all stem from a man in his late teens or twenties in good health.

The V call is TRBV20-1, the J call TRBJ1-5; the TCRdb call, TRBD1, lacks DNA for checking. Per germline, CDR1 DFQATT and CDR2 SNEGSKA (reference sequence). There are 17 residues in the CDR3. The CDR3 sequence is CSARDVTGAVSNQPQHF.

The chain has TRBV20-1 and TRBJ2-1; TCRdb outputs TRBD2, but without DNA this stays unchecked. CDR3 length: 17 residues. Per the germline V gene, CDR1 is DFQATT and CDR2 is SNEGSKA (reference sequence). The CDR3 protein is CSAGGSGRAHVYNEQFF.

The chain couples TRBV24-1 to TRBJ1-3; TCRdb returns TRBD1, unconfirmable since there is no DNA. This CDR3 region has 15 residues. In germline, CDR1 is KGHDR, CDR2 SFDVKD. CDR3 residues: CATSAGTNSGNTIYF.

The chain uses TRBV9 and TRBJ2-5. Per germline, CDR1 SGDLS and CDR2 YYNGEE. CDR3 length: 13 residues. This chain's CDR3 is CASSAGFSETQYF.

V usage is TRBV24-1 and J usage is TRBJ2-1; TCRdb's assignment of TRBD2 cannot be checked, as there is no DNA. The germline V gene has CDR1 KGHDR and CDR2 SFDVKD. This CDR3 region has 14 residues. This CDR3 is CATSDLAGGGEQFF.

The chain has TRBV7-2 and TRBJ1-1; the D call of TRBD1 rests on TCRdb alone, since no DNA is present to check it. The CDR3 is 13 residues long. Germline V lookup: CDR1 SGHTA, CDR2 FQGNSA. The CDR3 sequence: CASSFTRQEEAFF.

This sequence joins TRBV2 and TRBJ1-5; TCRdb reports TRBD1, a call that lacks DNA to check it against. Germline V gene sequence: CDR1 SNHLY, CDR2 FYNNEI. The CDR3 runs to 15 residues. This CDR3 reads CASSEFRVGDQPQHF. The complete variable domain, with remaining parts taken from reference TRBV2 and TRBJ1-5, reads EPEVTQTPSHQVTQMGQEVILRCVPISNHLYFYWYRQILGQKVEFLVSFYNNEISEKSEIFDDQFSVERPDGSNFTLKIRSTKLEDSAMYFCASSEFRVGDQPQHFGDGTRLSIL.

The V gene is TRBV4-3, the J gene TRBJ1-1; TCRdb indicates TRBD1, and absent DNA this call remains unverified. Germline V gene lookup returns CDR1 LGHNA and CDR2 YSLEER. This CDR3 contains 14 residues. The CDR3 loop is CASSRLGGGTEAFF.

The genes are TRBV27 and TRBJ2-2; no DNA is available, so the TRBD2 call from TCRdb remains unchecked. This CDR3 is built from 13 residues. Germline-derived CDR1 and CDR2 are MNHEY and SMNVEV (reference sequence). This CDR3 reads CAIRGGGPGELFF.

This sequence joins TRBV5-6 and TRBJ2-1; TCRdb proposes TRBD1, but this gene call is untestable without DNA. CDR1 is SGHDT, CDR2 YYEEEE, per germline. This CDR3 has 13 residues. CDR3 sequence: CASSPDRQGSGFF.

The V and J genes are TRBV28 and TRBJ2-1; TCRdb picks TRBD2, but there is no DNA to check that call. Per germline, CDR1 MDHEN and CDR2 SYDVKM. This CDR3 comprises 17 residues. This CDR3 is CASSPTSGRTTYNEQFF.

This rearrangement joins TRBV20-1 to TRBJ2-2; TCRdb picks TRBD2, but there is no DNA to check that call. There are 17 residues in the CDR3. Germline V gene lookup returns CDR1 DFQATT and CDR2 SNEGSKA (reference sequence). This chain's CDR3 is CSARDSRTSGILGELFF.

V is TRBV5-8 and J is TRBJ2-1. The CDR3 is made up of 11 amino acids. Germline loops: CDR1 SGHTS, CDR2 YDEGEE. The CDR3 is CASSLLIEQFF.

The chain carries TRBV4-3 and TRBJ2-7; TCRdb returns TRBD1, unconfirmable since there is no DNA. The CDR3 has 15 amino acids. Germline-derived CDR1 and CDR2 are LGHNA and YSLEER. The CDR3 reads CASSQEPGRLYEQYF.

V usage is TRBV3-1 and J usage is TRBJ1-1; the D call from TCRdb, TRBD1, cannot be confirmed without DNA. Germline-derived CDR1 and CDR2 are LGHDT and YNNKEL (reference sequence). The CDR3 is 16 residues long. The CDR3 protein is CASSPDSGGLNTEAFF.

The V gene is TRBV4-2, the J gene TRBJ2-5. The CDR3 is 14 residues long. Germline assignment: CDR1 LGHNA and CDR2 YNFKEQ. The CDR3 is CASSQVQPQETQYF.

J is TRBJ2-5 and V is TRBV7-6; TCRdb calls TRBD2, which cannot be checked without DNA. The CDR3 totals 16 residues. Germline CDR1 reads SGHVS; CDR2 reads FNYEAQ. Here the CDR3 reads CASSTGLAAPRETQYF.

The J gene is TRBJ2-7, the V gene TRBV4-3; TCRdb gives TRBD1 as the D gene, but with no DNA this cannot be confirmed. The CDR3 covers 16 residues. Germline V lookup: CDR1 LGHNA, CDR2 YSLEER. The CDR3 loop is CASSQEDRVPVYEQYF.

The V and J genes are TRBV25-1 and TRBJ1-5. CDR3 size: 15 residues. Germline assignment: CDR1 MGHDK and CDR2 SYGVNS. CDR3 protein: CASSESDTSNQPQHF.

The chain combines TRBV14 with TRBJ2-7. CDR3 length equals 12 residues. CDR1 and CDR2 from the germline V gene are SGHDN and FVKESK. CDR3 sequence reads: CASSLGSVEQYF.

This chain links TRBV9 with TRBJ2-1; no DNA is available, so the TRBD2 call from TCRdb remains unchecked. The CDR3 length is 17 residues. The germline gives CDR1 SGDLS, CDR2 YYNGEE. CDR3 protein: CASSVEAGGPLLNEQFF.

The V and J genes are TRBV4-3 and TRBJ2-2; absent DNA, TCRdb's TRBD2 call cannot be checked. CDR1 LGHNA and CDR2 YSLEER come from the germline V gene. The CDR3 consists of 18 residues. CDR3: CASSQAFGLAGNTGELFF.

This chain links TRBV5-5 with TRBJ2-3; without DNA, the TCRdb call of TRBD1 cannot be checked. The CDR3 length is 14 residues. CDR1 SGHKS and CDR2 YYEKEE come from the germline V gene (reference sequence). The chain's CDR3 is CASSLYMGPGAQYF. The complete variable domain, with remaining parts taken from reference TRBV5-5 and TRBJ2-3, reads DAGVTQSPTHLIKTRGQQVTLRCSPISGHKSVSWYQQVLGQGPQFIFQYYEKEERGRGNFPDRFSARQFPNYSSELNVNALLLGDSALYLCASSLYMGPGAQYFGPGTRLTVL.

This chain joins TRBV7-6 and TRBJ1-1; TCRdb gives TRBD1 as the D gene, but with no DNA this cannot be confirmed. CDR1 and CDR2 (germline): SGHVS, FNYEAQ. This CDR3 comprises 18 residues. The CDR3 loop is CASSLEAGGDLMNTEAFF.

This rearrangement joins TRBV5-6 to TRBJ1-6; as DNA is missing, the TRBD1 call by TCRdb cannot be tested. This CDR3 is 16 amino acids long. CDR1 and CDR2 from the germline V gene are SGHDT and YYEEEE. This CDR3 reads CASSLQRDRVFSPLHF.

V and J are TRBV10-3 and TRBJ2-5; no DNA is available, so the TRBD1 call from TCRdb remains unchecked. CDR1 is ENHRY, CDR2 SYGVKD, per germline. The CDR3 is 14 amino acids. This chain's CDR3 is CATSGQGLGETQYF.

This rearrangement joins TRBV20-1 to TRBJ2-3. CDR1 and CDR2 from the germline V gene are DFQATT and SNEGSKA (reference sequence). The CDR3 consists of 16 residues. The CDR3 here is CSASGVTYTSTDTQYF.

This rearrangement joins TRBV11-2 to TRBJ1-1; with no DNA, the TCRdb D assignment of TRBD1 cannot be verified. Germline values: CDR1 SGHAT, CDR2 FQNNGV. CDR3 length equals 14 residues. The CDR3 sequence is CASSQTAKDSEAFF. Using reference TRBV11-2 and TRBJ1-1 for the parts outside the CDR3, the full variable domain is EAGVAQSPRYKIIEKRQSVAFWCNPISGHATLYWYQQILGQGPKLLIQFQNNGVVDDSQLPKDRFSAERLKGVDSTLKIQPAKLEDSAVYLCASSQTAKDSEAFFGQGTRLTVV.

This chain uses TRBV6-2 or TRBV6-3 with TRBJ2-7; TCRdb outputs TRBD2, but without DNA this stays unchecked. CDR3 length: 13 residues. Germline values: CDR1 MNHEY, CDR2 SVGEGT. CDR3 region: CASSYNTAGKQYF.

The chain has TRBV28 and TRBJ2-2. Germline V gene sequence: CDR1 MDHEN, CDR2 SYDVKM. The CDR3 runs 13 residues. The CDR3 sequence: CASSLKRSGELFF.